Listed below are T cell receptor beta chains from one sample, sequenced in a study of T cell responses to AZD1222 COVID-19 vaccine. Using immunoSEQ multiplex PCR, the repertoire was profiled, and TCRdb retains in-frame clones only, with some absent. This table has around 100,000 clones, approximately 90% appearing once. Sequences were derived from peripheral blood, sampled on day 0 of AZD1222 vaccination. These TCRs come from an adult in good health. Both conserved end residues are part of each CDR3. The order of the fields is clone size, J gene, D gene, V gene, CDR3 DNA, CDR3 protein. A D gene is named only where the DNA matches it firmly. Clone size is shown for a subset of rows, as once, few, many or a class of expanded clone.

>once|TRBJ1-1|NA|TRBV29-1
TGCAGCGTTGGACGGGGGAGGAGCACTGAAGCTTTCTTT
CSVGRGRSTEAFF
>NA|TRBJ1-2|NA|TRBV9
TGTGCCAGCAGCCTCAGACAGAACTATGGCTACACCTTC
CASSLRQNYGYTF
>NA|TRBJ2-1|TRBD2|TRBV28
TGTGCCAGCAGCTCGGGACTAGCTTACAATGAGCAGTTCTTC
CASSSGLAYNEQFF
>NA|TRBJ2-7|TRBD1|TRBV13
TGTGCCAGCAGCTCCGGACAGGGATTAGGCGAGCAGTACTTC
CASSSGQGLGEQYF
>NA|TRBJ1-3|NA|TRBV15
TGTGCCACCAGCAGAGATCAAGGGTTTAGGGGAAACACCATATATTTT
CATSRDQGFRGNTIYF
>NA|TRBJ2-7|NA|TRBV2
TGTGCCAGCAGACCCACGGGCTACGAGCAGTACTTC
CASRPTGYEQYF
>NA|TRBJ1-1|TRBD1|TRBV6-5
TGTGCCAGCATCATACAGGGGAGCACTGAAGCTTTCTTT
CASIIQGSTEAFF
>NA|TRBJ2-7|TRBD2|TRBV7-2
TGTGCCAGCAGCCCCGGGGCGGGAGGGCTGATCTACGAGCAGTACTTC
CASSPGAGGLIYEQYF
>NA|TRBJ1-1|NA|TRBV19
TGTGCCAGTAGTAAGGAGTTCCGGGGGACTGAAGCTTTCTTT
CASSKEFRGTEAFF
>NA|TRBJ1-1|NA|TRBV19
TGTGCCAGTAGTATCTGGGGTACGGGGGACACTGAAGCTTTCTTT
CASSIWGTGDTEAFF
>few|TRBJ2-7|NA|TRBV27
TGTGCCAGCACCCGGGGGACCTACGAGCAGTACTTC
CASTRGTYEQYF
>NA|TRBJ2-7|TRBD1|TRBV2
TGTGCCAGCAGTGAAGGGACAGGGAGGTACGAGCAGTACTTC
CASSEGTGRYEQYF
>NA|TRBJ2-5|NA|TRBV5-1
TGCGCCAGCAGCTTTGCGCAGGACCCGTACCAAGAGACCCAGTACTTC
CASSFAQDPYQETQYF
>NA|TRBJ2-2|NA|TRBV19
TGTGCCAGTGGGACTGTGAACACCGGGGAGCTGTTTTTT
CASGTVNTGELFF
>NA|TRBJ2-7|NA|TRBV18
TGTGCCAGCTCACCAGGGGCGAGCAGGTTCGGGATCTCCTACGAGCAGTACTTC
CASSPGASRFGISYEQYF
>NA|TRBJ1-2|NA|TRBV7-9
TGTGCCAGCAGCCCGATCCGAGGGAATGGCTACACCTTC
CASSPIRGNGYTF
>NA|TRBJ2-5|TRBD1|TRBV19
TGTGCCAGTAGTACCTGGACAGGGAAAGAGACCCAGTACTTC
CASSTWTGKETQYF
>NA|TRBJ2-6|NA|TRBV19
TGTGCCAGTAGTGAAGGCCGGGGGACCGCTGGGGCCAACGTCCTGACTTTC
CASSEGRGTAGANVLTF
>NA|TRBJ1-5|TRBD1|TRBV4-2
TGTGCCAGCAGCCAAGAGGACAGGGGGCGTCAGCCCCAGCATTTT
CASSQEDRGRQPQHF
>few|TRBJ1-2|NA|TRBV29-1
TGCAGCGTTGAAGGGGAGGGAGGTGGCTACACCTTC
CSVEGEGGGYTF
>NA|TRBJ2-1|NA|TRBV12-3/TRBV12-4
TGTGCCAGCAGTCTAGATAACAATGAGCAGTTCTTC
CASSLDNNEQFF
>NA|TRBJ1-2|TRBD1|TRBV4-2
TGTGCCAGCAGCCGGACTAACACCGGGACAGCCTATGGCTACACCTTC
CASSRTNTGTAYGYTF
>once|TRBJ2-7|NA|TRBV5-1
TGCGCCAGCAGCCCGGATCGGGGCTACGAGCAGTACTTC
CASSPDRGYEQYF
>NA|TRBJ2-3|NA|TRBV5-1
TGCGCCAGCAGCATGCAAGAGCGGAGGACAGATACGCAGTATTTT
CASSMQERRTDTQYF
>NA|TRBJ2-3|NA|TRBV25-1
TGTGCCAGTCGGCTAGGCCCCACAGATACGCAGTATTTT
CASRLGPTDTQYF
>NA|TRBJ1-4|NA|TRBV7-9
TGTGCCAGCAGCGGCCTTGGGGGCGGCACTAATGAAAAACTGTTTTTT
CASSGLGGGTNEKLFF
>NA|TRBJ1-4|NA|TRBV12-3/TRBV12-4
TGTGCCAGTACGTGGGGTGGGGAAAAACTGTTTTTT
CASTWGGEKLFF
>NA|TRBJ2-7|NA|TRBV11-2
TGTGCCAGCAGCACGGGTCTTTACGAGCAGTACTTC
CASSTGLYEQYF
>NA|TRBJ2-3|NA|TRBV7-2
TGTGCCAGCAGCTCGTGGTACTCTAGCACAGATACGCAGTATTTT
CASSSWYSSTDTQYF
>NA|TRBJ2-7|TRBD2|TRBV5-5
TGTGCCAGCAGCCCCTTTAGCGGGGCGAGCTCCTACGAGCAGTACTTC
CASSPFSGASSYEQYF
>NA|TRBJ2-3|TRBD2|TRBV7-2
TGTGCCAGCAGCTCCTTTGCAACTAGCGGGGGGGAGGATACGCAGTATTTT
CASSSFATSGGEDTQYF
>once|TRBJ2-3|NA|TRBV7-9
TGTGCCAGCAGCTTAGGGGACGGCGGGATCGGCACAGATACGCAGTATTTT
CASSLGDGGIGTDTQYF
>NA|TRBJ2-5|NA|TRBV15
TGTGCCACCAGCCCTCTGGGCTTCGAGGAGACCCAGTACTTC
CATSPLGFEETQYF
>NA|TRBJ2-7|TRBD1|TRBV7-8
TGTGCCAGCAGCTCGCCGGGACAGAATTTCTACGAGCAGTACTTC
CASSSPGQNFYEQYF
>NA|TRBJ2-5|NA|TRBV6-5
TGTGCCAGCAGTTACGGGTCTAGCCGGGAGACCCAGTACTTC
CASSYGSSRETQYF
>NA|TRBJ1-2|NA|TRBV12-3/TRBV12-4
TGTGCCAGCAGTTTAGCGCTCGGCTATGGCTACACCTTC
CASSLALGYGYTF
>NA|TRBJ2-3|NA|TRBV5-6
TGTGCCAGCAGCTTGATCGTCGATACGCAGTATTTT
CASSLIVDTQYF
>NA|TRBJ1-5|TRBD1|TRBV11-2
TGTGCCAGCAGCTCAGGGGGCAGGGGAGGCAATCAGCCCCAGCATTTT
CASSSGGRGGNQPQHF
>NA|TRBJ1-2|NA|TRBV28
TGTGCCAGCAGTTTAAGGGGCTACTATGGCTACACCTTC
CASSLRGYYGYTF
>NA|TRBJ1-1|NA|TRBV14
TGTGCCAGCAGCCTACTTAGCAGGGGCACTGAAGCTTTCTTT
CASSLLSRGTEAFF
>NA|TRBJ1-4|NA|TRBV18
TGTGCCAGCTCACCCAACGCTGGCACTAATGAAAAACTGTTTTTT
CASSPNAGTNEKLFF
>once|TRBJ1-2|NA|TRBV6-2/TRBV6-3
TGTGCCAGCAGCCTCCCCCTGGGGCCTGGGGGCTACACCTTC
CASSLPLGPGGYTF
>NA|TRBJ2-5|NA|TRBV7-3
TGTGCCAGCAGCCCATTCCCCGGGCCCCAAGAGACCCAGTACTTC
CASSPFPGPQETQYF
>NA|TRBJ1-4|TRBD1|TRBV2
TGTGCCAGCAGTGGTGGGACAGTCCTTTCTATGGAAAAACTGTTTTTT
CASSGGTVLSMEKLFF
>NA|TRBJ2-7|TRBD1|TRBV12-3/TRBV12-4
TGTGCCAGCAATATGGGACAGGGCTACGAGCAGTACTTC
CASNMGQGYEQYF
>NA|TRBJ2-3|TRBD2|TRBV24-1
TGTGCCACCAGTGACCTAGCGGGTAGCACAGATACGCAGTATTTT
CATSDLAGSTDTQYF
>NA|TRBJ1-3|TRBD1|TRBV18
TGTGCCAGCTCACCCTCGCCGACAGGGGACCATTCTGGAAACACCATATATTTT
CASSPSPTGDHSGNTIYF
>NA|TRBJ1-4|TRBD1|TRBV10-3
TGTGCCATCAGTGACGGGACAGGGGTGAAAGAAAAACTGTTTTTT
CAISDGTGVKEKLFF
>NA|TRBJ1-2|NA|TRBV7-2
TGTGCCAGCAGCTTAAGTTCCGGCCAATCATTCTATGGCTACACCTTC
CASSLSSGQSFYGYTF
>medium-sized|TRBJ2-3|TRBD2|TRBV2
TGTGCCAGTCAGCGGGAGTATATAGATACGCAGTATTTT
CASQREYIDTQYF
>once|TRBJ2-5|TRBD2|TRBV19
TGTGCCACCGCCCCTAGCGGGATCCAAGAGACCCAGTACTTC
CATAPSGIQETQYF
>NA|TRBJ1-1|NA|TRBV7-3
TGTGCCAGCAGCCTAATACAGGGAACCCATCGAATTATGAACACTGAAGCTTTCTTT
CASSLIQGTHRIMNTEAFF
>NA|TRBJ2-1|NA|TRBV7-8
TGTGCCAGCAGTCGATGGGGGGGCCTCATTAACCGGAGGGTTAATGAGCAGTTCTTC
CASSRWGGLINRRVNEQFF
>NA|TRBJ2-5|NA|TRBV18
TGTGCCAGCTCACCACTCAGACAGAGGTACCAAGAGACCCAGTACTTC
CASSPLRQRYQETQYF
>NA|TRBJ2-3|TRBD2|TRBV3-1/TRBV3-2
TGTGCCAGCAGCTGGCGGGAGCACACAGATACGCAGTATTTT
CASSWREHTDTQYF